A single sample is the source of the 32 T cell receptor beta chains below, sequenced in a study of beta chain features in type 1 diabetes. The study reverse transcribed the entire isolated RNA, so it sequenced expressed TCRB transcripts. Measured with immunoSEQ multiplex PCR; TCRdb has only the in-frame clones, and not every one. There are around 430,000 clones in the sample; approximately 30% occur only once, and around 0.065% lies in the top ten. The sample taken for sequencing was naive CD4+ T cells from blood. The receptors were gathered from a man aged 18-30 years in good health.

This clone was found a few times. The rearrangement links TRBV5-4 to TRBJ2-7, with D perhaps matching TRBD1 or TRBD2 (5 bases each). Germline V gene lookup returns CDR1 SGHNT and CDR2 YYREEE (reference sequence). The CDR3 totals 13 residues. V was trimmed by 3 bases and J by 5 bases, leaving 12 bases between them. CDR3 sequence reads: CASSSPGTNEQYF. The CDR3 DNA reads TGTGCCAGCAGCTCGCCGGGGACGAACGAGCAGTACTTC.

The genes are TRBV7-9 and TRBJ1-3; no reliable D call. V was cut by 1 base and J by 1 base, with 5 bases left in between. This CDR3 spans 14 amino acids. CDR1 is SEHNR and CDR2 is FQNEAQ in the germline V gene (reference sequence). The CDR3 DNA follows: TGTGCCAGCAGCTTAGAGTCTTCTGGAAACACCATATATTTT. It translates to CASSLESSGNTIYF.

The gene calls are TRBV10-3 and TRBJ2-7, with D possibly TRBD1 on 5 matching bases. Germline assignment: CDR1 ENHRY and CDR2 SYGVKD. The CDR3 sequence is 13 residues long. V dropped 6 bases and J dropped 2 bases, with 11 bases sitting between them. This chain's CDR3 is CAIRGHGTYEQYF. DNA of the CDR3: TGTGCCATCAGAGGACACGGAACCTACGAGCAGTACTTC.

The chain joins TRBV7-2 to TRBJ2-3; D gene uncertain. The V gene lost 1 base and the J gene lost 2 bases, with 7 bases spanning the gap. CDR1 SGHTA and CDR2 FQGNSA come from the germline V gene. This CDR3 spans 14 amino acids. The CDR3 nucleotides are TGTGCCAGCAGCTTAGGCTACTACACAGATACGCAGTATTTT. This gives the protein CASSLGYYTDTQYF.

This clone showed up just a few times. V usage is TRBV29-1 and J usage is TRBJ2-3; D possibly corresponds to TRBD1 (5 bases). This CDR3 contains 12 residues. Germline V gives CDR1 SQVTM, CDR2 ANQGSEA. V was shortened by 6 bases and J by 5 bases, with 12 bases between the two germline ends. The CDR3: CSVQGAGDTQYF. The CDR3 DNA is TGCAGCGTCCAGGGCGCCGGAGATACGCAGTATTTT.

CDR3 amino acids: CASSLEGLEQYF. The CDR3, as DNA: TGCGCCAGCAGCTTGGAAGGGCTCGAGCAGTACTTC. The V gene is TRBV5-1, the J gene TRBJ2-7; no definite D call. This CDR3 region has 12 residues. The V and J ends lost 0 bases and 6 bases respectively, with 7 bases between them. CDR1 and CDR2 (germline): SGHRS, YFSETQ.

Of note for this clone: Additional DNA sequences in this sample encode the identical CDR3. The rearrangement joins TRBV7-9 to TRBJ2-3; unclear D gene. Germline assignment: CDR1 SEHNR and CDR2 FQNEAQ (reference sequence). V lost 6 bases and J lost 2, with 6 bases in between. This CDR3 is built from 12 residues. The CDR3 loop reads CASSPSTDTQYF. The CDR3 nucleotides are TGTGCCAGCAGTCCGTCCACAGATACGCAGTATTTT.

This clone was counted between two and nine times. V and J are TRBV29-1 and TRBJ2-1; D call uncertain. CDR1 SQVTM and CDR2 ANQGSEA come from the germline V gene. The germline V and J ends were trimmed by 4 bases and 8 bases, with 12 bases remaining between them. The CDR3 runs 12 residues. The CDR3, as DNA: TGCAGCGTTGTGGCAACGGCACATGAGCAGTTCTTC. Translated, it gives CSVVATAHEQFF.

This CDR3 reads CASSQTGVETQYF. CDR3 bases: TGCGCCAGCAGCCAGACAGGGGTCGAGACCCAGTACTTC. The chain joins TRBV5-1 to TRBJ2-5; 8 bases map to TRBD1. J was trimmed by 5 bases and V by 4 bases; bases with no gene match: 4. This CDR3 contains 13 residues. Germline loops: CDR1 SGHRS, CDR2 YFSETQ.

The rearrangement uses TRBV18 and TRBJ2-1, with 16 bases that match TRBD2. After removal of 1 base from V and 7 bases from J, the junction contained 7 bases not matched to a gene. This CDR3 has 18 amino acids. Germline V CDR1 and CDR2: KGHSH, LQKENI. In nucleotides, the CDR3 is TGTGCCAGCTCACCACAGGGACTAGCGGGAGGGCCCTCAAATGAGCAGTTCTTC. Encoded protein: CASSPQGLAGGPSNEQFF.

The sample holds a few counts of this clone. The V gene is TRBV13, the J gene TRBJ2-7; a weak D match, TRBD1 (6 bases). V lost 2 bases and J 2 bases, leaving 10 bases between the germline ends. The CDR3 is 14 residues long. The V gene's germline CDR1 is PRHDT and CDR2 FYEKMQ (reference sequence). This chain's CDR3 is CASSLRQATYEQYF. DNA for the CDR3: TGTGCCAGCAGCTTACGACAGGCTACCTACGAGCAGTACTTC. Using reference TRBV13 and TRBJ2-7 for the parts outside the CDR3, the full variable domain is AAGVIQSPRHLIKEKRETATLKCYPIPRHDTVYWYQQGPGQDPQFLISFYEKMQSDKGSIPDRFSAQQFSDYHSELNMSSLELGDSALYFCASSLRQATYEQYFGPGTRLTVT.

This clone has more than one count but fewer than ten. This chain uses TRBV30 with TRBJ2-2, with 11 bases that match TRBD1. V lost 3 bases to trimming and J lost 4 bases; unmatched junction nucleotides: 4. Germline V gene lookup returns CDR1 GTSNPN and CDR2 SVGIG (reference sequence). The CDR3 contains 15 residues. The CDR3 DNA sequence: TGTGCCTGGAGCGCGGACAGGGGGCCCACCGGGGAGCTGTTTTTT. Residues: CAWSADRGPTGELFF.

The chain combines TRBV5-4 with TRBJ2-4; 9 bases map to TRBD2. CDR1 and CDR2 (germline): SGHNT, YYREEE (reference sequence). J gave up 7 bases and V 10 bases, and 15 bases lay outside the gene matches. The CDR3 loop spans 15 amino acids. CDR3 coding DNA: TGTGCCGCAGGTCGGCTAGCGGGATCGTTGAACATTCAGTACTTC. Translation: CAAGRLAGSLNIQYF.

The table lists this clone with a few counts. The chain recombines TRBV7-8 with TRBJ2-5, with 8 positions matching TRBD2. V dropped 5 bases and J dropped 7; count of bases not matched to a gene: 9. The CDR3 runs 14 residues. The germline V gene has CDR1 SGHVS and CDR2 FQNEAQ. Written as DNA, the CDR3 is TGTGCCAGCAGCGAGAGCGGGAGTAGAGGGACCCAGTACTTC. Protein: CASSESGSRGTQYF.

Only a few counts were recorded for this clone. This chain links TRBV29-1 with TRBJ1-2, with a weak D call TRBD1 (5 bases). The V end lost 4 bases, the J end lost 2 bases, and 11 bases lay between the germline ends. CDR3 size: 13 residues. The germline V gene has CDR1 SQVTM and CDR2 ANQGSEA. CDR3 nucleotides: TGCAGCGTTGGGGGGAGAGTAAACTATGGCTACACCTTC. This translates into CSVGGRVNYGYTF.

DNA of the CDR3: TGTGCCAGCAGCCACCCATTTCGTGCGGGAGTGGGCGAGCAGTACTTC. This translates into CASSHPFRAGVGEQYF. The chain couples TRBV4-2 to TRBJ2-7; 7 bases map to TRBD2. Germline CDR1 is LGHNA and CDR2 is YNFKEQ. CDR3 size: 16 residues. The junction had 14 bases not matched to a gene; V was cut back by 3 bases and J by 6 bases.

The genes are TRBV28 and TRBJ2-7; the match to TRBD2 covers 9 bases. The CDR3 runs 16 residues. Germline values: CDR1 MDHEN, CDR2 SYDVKM. Trimming cost V 8 bases and J 2 bases; bases outside gene matches: 13. CDR3 amino acids: CASLRGGPSGTYEQYF. In DNA form, the CDR3 reads TGTGCCAGCCTCCGAGGGGGCCCTAGCGGGACCTACGAGCAGTACTTC.

Concerning this clone itself: Other DNA sequences of this sample code for an identical CDR3. The chain carries TRBV29-1 and TRBJ1-1; possibly TRBD1 for D (5 bases). Trimming shortened V by 5 bases and J by 0 bases, and 7 bases separated the two germline ends. Germline CDR1 and CDR2: SQVTM and ANQGSEA. The CDR3 has 12 amino acids. DNA of the CDR3: TGCAGCGTTAGGGACTTGAACACTGAAGCTTTCTTT. As protein: CSVRDLNTEAFF.

The rearrangement links TRBV30 to TRBJ1-2; D gene ambiguous. The CDR3 sequence is 14 residues long. The germline V gene encodes CDR1 GTSNPN and CDR2 SVGIG (reference sequence). Between the trimmed V and J ends, which lost 0 bases and 8 bases, there was a span of 16 bases. The CDR3 coding sequence is TGTGCCTGGAGTGTACGGTCAGAAGGTGTGGGCTACACCTTC. It yields the protein CAWSVRSEGVGYTF.

This sequence joins TRBV5-4 and TRBJ2-3, with D possibly being TRBD1 (5 bases). V lost 4 bases, J lost 6 bases, and 12 bases lay in between. Germline CDR1 reads SGHNT; CDR2 reads YYREEE (reference sequence). The CDR3 spans 13 residues. The CDR3 loop reads CASSQVSGDTQYF. For the CDR3, the DNA is TGTGCCAGCAGCCAAGTTTCAGGGGATACGCAGTATTTT.

V usage is TRBV30 and J usage is TRBJ2-7, with a tentative D call TRBD1 (5 bases). There are 13 residues in the CDR3. Deletions cut 0 bases from V and 7 bases from J, with 13 bases between. CDR1 and CDR2 (germline): GTSNPN, SVGIG (reference sequence). The CDR3 spells CAWSVRNQGEQYF. The CDR3 DNA sequence: TGTGCCTGGAGTGTACGGAACCAGGGAGAGCAGTACTTC. Based on the CDR3 plus reference TRBV30 and TRBJ2-7, the full variable domain is SQTIHQWPATLVQPVGSPLSLECTVEGTSNPNLYWYRQAAGRGLQLLFYSVGIGQISSEVPQNLSASRPQDRQFILSSKKLLLSDSGFYLCAWSVRNQGEQYFGPGTRLTVT.

This clone has a handful of counts. V and J are TRBV9 and TRBJ2-7, with TRBD1 matching 7 bases. Germline lookup yields CDR1 SGDLS and CDR2 YYNGEE. The CDR3 runs to 14 residues. Trimming took 3 bases from V and 4 from J; bases not matched to a gene: 7. The CDR3 nucleotides are TGTGCCAGCAGCGCGCTGGGACAGCCTTACGAGCAGTACTTC. Protein sequence: CASSALGQPYEQYF.

The chain combines TRBV30 with TRBJ2-3; 7 bases are a match to TRBD2. The V gene's germline CDR1 is GTSNPN and CDR2 SVGIG (reference sequence). Germline trimming cut 2 bases from V and 2 bases from J; bases unmatched to any gene: 7. The CDR3 extends over 15 amino acids. The DNA for the CDR3 is TGTGCCTGGAGTACGGCTAGCGGACCCACAGATACGCAGTATTTT. Its protein product is CAWSTASGPTDTQYF.

The chain couples TRBV5-1 to TRBJ2-5, with D perhaps TRBD1 (6 bases). Germline V CDR1 and CDR2: SGHRS, YFSETQ. V shed 2 bases and J shed 2 bases, with 13 bases lying between them. This CDR3 has 15 amino acids. In nucleotides, the CDR3 is TGCGCCAGCAGCTTAGGTTATGGACAGCAAGAGACCCAGTACTTC. Translated: CASSLGYGQQETQYF.

This rearrangement joins TRBV11-2 to TRBJ2-1, with 12 bases matching TRBD2. The CDR3 has 15 amino acids. Unmatched junction bases numbered 5, after V lost 4 bases and J lost 7 bases. Germline CDR1 and CDR2: SGHAT and FQNNGV. CDR3 region: CASSSTSGSSNEQFF. For the CDR3, the DNA is TGTGCCAGCAGCTCGACTAGCGGGAGTAGTAATGAGCAGTTCTTC.

This clone was counted a few times. This sequence joins TRBV25-1 and TRBJ2-2, with D perhaps matching TRBD1 or TRBD2 (6 bases each). Germline V gives CDR1 MGHDK, CDR2 SYGVNS. Between the trimmed V and J ends, which lost 0 bases and 3 bases, there was a span of 17 bases. CDR3 length: 18 amino acids. The CDR3 sequence is CASSEYRPWGAYTGELFF. CDR3 coding DNA: TGTGCCAGCAGTGAATACCGGCCCTGGGGGGCGTACACCGGGGAGCTGTTTTTT.

This clone was seen more than once but under ten times. The gene calls are TRBV18 and TRBJ2-1; no definite D call. The ends were cut back, 4 bases at V and 4 bases at J, with 8 bases in the middle. There are 13 residues in the CDR3. Germline CDR1 and CDR2: KGHSH and LQKENI. The CDR3 reads CASSQLVYNEQFF. The DNA for the CDR3 is TGTGCCAGCTCACAGCTAGTTTACAATGAGCAGTTCTTC.

Worth noting for this clone: The same CDR3 can be traced to other DNA sequences in this sample. This chain connects TRBV15 to TRBJ2-3; D remains ambiguous. This CDR3 region has 13 residues. Trimming removed 0 bases at V and 6 bases at J, with 7 bases between. Per the germline V gene, CDR1 is LNHNV and CDR2 is YYDKDF (reference sequence). In DNA form, the CDR3 reads TGTGCCACCAGCAGAGATCAGGCGGATACGCAGTATTTT. Its protein product is CATSRDQADTQYF.

This clone was seen more than once but under ten times. CDR3 coding DNA: TGTGCCAGCAGTCGGGACCAGAGCTCCTACAATGAGCAGTTCTTC. The encoded protein is CASSRDQSSYNEQFF. The rearrangement uses TRBV7-6 and TRBJ2-1; the D call may be TRBD1 or TRBD2 (5 bases each). Between the trimmed V and J ends, which lost 6 bases and 0 bases, there was a span of 12 bases. Germline V gene lookup returns CDR1 SGHVS and CDR2 FNYEAQ. This CDR3 comprises 15 residues.

The CDR3 loop reads CASSPTQGNIQYF. The CDR3 DNA reads as TGTGCCAGTAGTCCCACGCAGGGAAACATTCAGTACTTC. The chain recombines TRBV19 with TRBJ2-4; tentative D call: TRBD1 (5 bases). Germline V gives CDR1 LNHDA, CDR2 SQIVND (reference sequence). The CDR3 extends over 13 amino acids. V was shortened by 5 bases and J by 6 bases, with 11 bases between the two germline ends.

J is TRBJ2-1 and V is TRBV6-5; TRBD2 matches at 8 bases. There are 15 residues in the CDR3. The germline gives CDR1 MNHEY, CDR2 SVGAGI. The trim removed 0 bases at V and 8 bases at J, leaving 6 bases unmatched. CDR3 amino acids: CASSYSAGGMDEQFF. The CDR3 coding sequence is TGTGCCAGCAGTTACTCGGCGGGAGGTATGGATGAGCAGTTCTTC.

The chain couples TRBV6-6 to TRBJ1-2, with D perhaps TRBD1 (6 bases). The CDR3 sequence is 13 residues long. Trimming cost V 7 bases and J 6 bases, with 15 bases left between them. Germline assignment: CDR1 MNHNY and CDR2 SVGAGI (reference sequence). CDR3: CASMPTGSHGYTF. The CDR3 nucleotides are TGTGCCAGCATGCCCACAGGGTCCCATGGCTACACCTTC.